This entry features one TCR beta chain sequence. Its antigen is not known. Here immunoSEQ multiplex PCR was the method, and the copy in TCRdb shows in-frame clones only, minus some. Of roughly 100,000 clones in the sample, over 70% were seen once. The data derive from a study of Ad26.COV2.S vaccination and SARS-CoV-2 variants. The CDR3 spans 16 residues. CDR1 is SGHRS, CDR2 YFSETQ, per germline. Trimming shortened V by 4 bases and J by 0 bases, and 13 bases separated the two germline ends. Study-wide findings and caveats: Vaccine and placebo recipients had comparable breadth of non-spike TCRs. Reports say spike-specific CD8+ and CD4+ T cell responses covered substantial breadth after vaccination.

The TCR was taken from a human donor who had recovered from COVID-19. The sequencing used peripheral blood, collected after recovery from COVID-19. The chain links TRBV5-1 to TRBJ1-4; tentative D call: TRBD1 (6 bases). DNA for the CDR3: TGCGCCAGCAGCCCACAGGGAGGCGCAACTAATGAAAAACTGTTTTTT. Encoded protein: CASSPQGGATNEKLFF.